Sequencing of this T cell receptor (beta chain) was carried out in a study of blood T cell repertoires in COVID-19. Study in general: COVID-19 samples, acute and convalescent, were from the United States, Italy and Spain. Sources were T cells, B-cell-depleted T cells, or PBMCs; the material itself was cDNA or gDNA.

Sequencing was performed with immunoSEQ multiplex PCR; in TCRdb, only in-frame clones are kept and a portion is missing. The sample yields tens of thousands of clones, about nine tenths seen once. A Seattle source enrolled patients during active infection and followed them longitudinally. This clone has a single count. The clonotype comes from a man aged 60-69 years with COVID-19, enrolled during active disease. The specimen sequenced was peripheral blood.

CDR3 protein: CASSLETGYGYTF. CDR3 nucleotide sequence: TGCGCCAGCAGCTTGGAAACAGGGTATGGCTACACCTTC. The gene calls are TRBV5-1 and TRBJ1-2; maybe TRBD1 (6 bases). The CDR3 spans 13 residues. Germline V gene lookup returns CDR1 SGHRS and CDR2 YFSETQ. Trimming took off 0 bases at V and 5 bases at J, with 8 bases between the two ends. Complete variable domain (other parts from reference TRBV5-1 and TRBJ1-2): KAGVTQTPRYLIKTRGQQVTLSCSPISGHRSVSWYQQTPGQGLQFLFEYFSETQRNKGNFPGRFSGRQFSNSRSEMNVSTLELGDSALYLCASSLETGYGYTFGSGTRLTVV.